The clone carrying this T cell receptor beta chain was detected many times. The CDR3 is made up of 14 amino acids. V was pared by 2 bases and J by 3 bases, with 7 bases of the junction left unmatched. Per the germline V gene, CDR1 is DFQATT and CDR2 is SNEGSKA (reference sequence). The source of the sample is a study of identical twins. From the 5' RACE reads, TCRdb called clonotypes with MiXCR, one entry per CDR3 protein. The sample lists 350,000 to 450,000 distinct CDR3 sequences; about 18% were seen once. The V and J genes are TRBV20-1 and TRBJ2-7, with TRBD1 matching 7 bases. The receptor was isolated from a man between 45 and 60 years old in good health. The sample taken for sequencing was naive T cells sorted from blood. The DNA of the CDR3 is TGCAGTGCTAGAACACAGGGGCAGGGCTACGAGCAGTACTTC. This encodes CSARTQGQGYEQYF.